This T cell receptor (beta chain) originates from a study of shared clonotypes between healthy human individuals. Overall study context: The composition of the donors was a couple of women and three men aged 18 to 49.

Subsets obtained from CD4+ cells comprised CD45RA+ naive and CD45RA-negative memory cells. Points from the study as a whole: Naive subsets tended to show greater estimated richness than memory subsets.

Authors' methods: Filtering was not the same, since immunoSEQ gave junction-only sequences without quality scores. This table comes from immunoSEQ multiplex PCR, and its TCRdb copy is limited to in-frame clones, with some not included. V, J and clone size were drawn from that table, and D and trimming were deduced from the DNA. Of about 1,500,000 clones in the sample, around 95% were seen once. As to this clone: What it binds is not known.

This receptor was identified in a man in his thirties or forties in good health. The sequenced sample consisted of naive CD4+ T cells sorted from blood. The subset here: CD45RA+ positively selected.

As DNA, the CDR3 is TGTGCCAGCAGCTTGGATCCAGCGGGCACCTCCTACAATGAGCAGTTCTTC. Its translation is CASSLDPAGTSYNEQFF. J is TRBJ2-1 and V is TRBV5-6; TRBD2 is a possible D gene (6 bases). Per germline, CDR1 SGHDT and CDR2 YYEEEE. With 0 bases removed from V and 0 bases from J, the gap between germline ends came to 13 bases. The CDR3 is 17 residues long.